This is a list of T cell receptor beta chains from one sample in a study of T cell changes during pregnancy in multiple sclerosis. Sequencing used immunoSEQ multiplex PCR; TCRdb keeps in-frame clones, though not all of them. This sample has roughly 9,900 clones, with 85% to 90% found just once. This material consisted of CD8+ T cells from peripheral blood mononuclear cells, taken in the first trimester of pregnancy. These receptors were collected from a female donor in good health, enrolled as a control in a pregnancy study. The CDR3 runs from the conserved cysteine through the conserved F or W. Each record gives: CDR3 protein, V gene, J gene.

CASRGEVYGTGSYGYTF	TRBV5-6	TRBJ1-2
CASSTGQLGFDNEQFF	TRBV7-2	TRBJ2-1
CASSIPGGGTGELFF	TRBV11-3	TRBJ2-2
CASLGGTYNEQFF	TRBV6-6	TRBJ2-1
CASSGRGTGYNEQFF	TRBV6-1	TRBJ2-1
CASSQGGQATYEQYF	TRBV4-1	TRBJ2-7
CASAGGSAYNEQFF	TRBV13	TRBJ2-1
CASSLGAGNTEAFF	TRBV7-2	TRBJ1-1
CASSQDQGGNYGYTF	TRBV4-3	TRBJ1-2
CASSDSGGYDTEAFF	TRBV2	TRBJ1-1
CSVEGDRGSYGYTF	TRBV29-1	TRBJ1-2
CASSPGVTYEQYF	TRBV7-9	TRBJ2-7
CASSETFNEQFF	TRBV6-1	TRBJ2-1
CAWSVTPGKGSPLHF	TRBV30	TRBJ1-6
CASSQDIGTSGGHEQYF	TRBV4-3	TRBJ2-7
CASSYGGGVQGYTF	TRBV6-5	TRBJ1-2
CASSRRGGEETQYF	TRBV2	TRBJ2-5
CASGRDSSGNTIYF	TRBV7-7	TRBJ1-3
CASSDRFSTNEKLFF	TRBV19	TRBJ1-4
CASSPSGTPGQETQYF	TRBV23-1	TRBJ2-5
CASSQGTAGNEQFF	TRBV4-3	TRBJ2-1
CAWSLGTAGYGYTF	TRBV30	TRBJ1-2
CASSFYRGGPAGEQFF	TRBV7-2	TRBJ2-1
CAAGEGLPARIGELFF	TRBV7-9	TRBJ2-2
CASSQGANEQFF	TRBV2	TRBJ2-1
CASSFVGGQETQYF	TRBV7-9	TRBJ2-5
CASSAQGRRYSGYTF	TRBV25-1	TRBJ1-2
CASSFELPGQGASEQYF	TRBV27	TRBJ2-7
CASSYDNYNEQFF	TRBV6-5	TRBJ2-1
CASSGFGTGGYGYTF	TRBV25-1	TRBJ1-2
CASSDLSGGDISTDTQYF	TRBV25-1	TRBJ2-3
CASSLVLGGDHEQYF	TRBV7-9	TRBJ2-7
CASSPSGLAGGPDTQYF	TRBV7-9	TRBJ2-3
CASSEALDSSYEQYF	TRBV6-1	TRBJ2-7
CASRTNLEQFF	TRBV6-5	TRBJ2-1
CASSVDTGVYEQYF	TRBV27	.
CASSLNSGGSSFEQFF	TRBV7-9	TRBJ2-1
CASSESGSVGAGELFF	TRBV25-1	TRBJ2-2
CASRNPRMNTEAFF	TRBV11-1	TRBJ1-1
CASSPRTGGNSPLHF	TRBV6-6	TRBJ1-6
CASRPTANTEAFF	TRBV2	TRBJ1-1
CASSQMGPYNSPLHF	TRBV7-3	TRBJ1-6
CASSDALQETQYF	TRBV6-5	TRBJ2-5
CASSVGSKGAGGYTF	TRBV9	TRBJ1-2
CSVVAMDRGLHGYTF	TRBV29-1	TRBJ1-2
CASSLEGVIYEQYF	TRBV7-6	TRBJ2-7
CSVGGGDQPQHF	TRBV29-1	TRBJ1-5
CATKEGANTEAFF	TRBV6-1	TRBJ1-1
CASSEAGTGGFEAFF	TRBV2	TRBJ1-1
CASSDGTSGATDTQYF	TRBV6-4	TRBJ2-3
CASSEEEGAYNEQFF	TRBV6-1	TRBJ2-1
CASSKGAATGTSTDTQYF	TRBV21-1	TRBJ2-3
CASSPPPILSETQYF	TRBV18	TRBJ2-5
CASSSWGQGIWAFF	TRBV7-9	TRBJ1-1
CASTQSPYEQYF	TRBV11-2	TRBJ2-7
CASGAPGARYTEAFF	TRBV13	TRBJ1-1
CASVTVYNEQFF	TRBV6-5	TRBJ2-1
CASSEAPGLAERTQYF	TRBV2	TRBJ2-5